This is a list of T cell receptor delta chains from one sample in a study of gamma-delta chains in newborns, infants, children. TCRdb re-called the reads via CATT. The repertoire includes 6,000 to 7,000 delta-chain clones, 1.9% of them detected once, and 10% to 15% sits in the top ten. Sample: blood. Receptors were obtained from a child who was a newborn, infant or young child, either healthy, febrile or measles-vaccinated (not recorded which). Each CDR3 is given with its conserved first and last residue. D genes are given only for firm matches. Size is omitted from some rows. Given values are once, few, many or a class for expanded clones.

v_call	j_call	d_call	clone_size	cdr3_aa	cdr3_nt
TRDV3	TRDJ1	NA	few	CAFRDYTDKLIF	TGTGCCTTTAGGGACTACACCGATAAACTCATCTTT
TRDV2	TRDJ1	TRDD3	NA	CACDTVLGDKKYTDKLIF	TGTGCCTGTGACACCGTACTGGGGGATAAAAAGTACACCGATAAACTCATCTTT
TRDV2	TRDJ3	TRDD3	few	CAWDHVLGDTSSWDTRRMFF	TGTGCCTGGGACCACGTACTGGGGGATACGAGCTCCTGGGACACCCGACGGATGTTTTTC
TRDV2	TRDJ3	TRDD3	medium-sized	CACDVLGDNRDSWDTRQMFF	TGTGCCTGTGACGTACTGGGGGACAATCGCGACTCCTGGGACACCCGACAGATGTTTTTC
TRDV2	TRDJ2	TRDD3	medium-sized	CACDPMVGDTAQLFF	TGTGCCTGTGACCCGATGGTGGGGGATACAGCACAACTCTTCTTT
TRDV2	TRDJ3	NA	medium-sized	CACDTVWGQNSWDTRQMFF	TGTGCCTGTGACACGGTCTGGGGCCAGAACTCCTGGGACACCCGACAGATGTTTTTC
TRDV2	TRDJ3	NA	NA	CASDTLPGSSWDTRQMFF	TGTGCCAGTGACACCTTACCGGGGAGCTCCTGGGACACCCGACAGATGTTTTTC
TRDV2	TRDJ3	TRDD3	NA	CACDVLGDTRRTRQMFF	TGTGCCTGTGACGTACTGGGGGATACGCGGAGGACCCGACAGATGTTTTTC
TRDV2	TRDJ3	TRDD3	few	CACDTVLGDTVSWDTRQMFF	TGTGCCTGTGACACAGTACTGGGGGATACGGTTTCCTGGGACACCCGACAGATGTTTTTC
TRDV2	TRDJ3	TRDD3	once	CAGLGDTWDTRQMFF	TGTGCCGGACTGGGGGATACCTGGGACACCCGACAGATGTTTTTC
TRDV2	TRDJ3	TRDD3	medium-sized	CACDDWGISPWDTRQMFF	TGTGCCTGTGACGACTGGGGGATAAGTCCCTGGGACACCCGACAGATGTTTTTC
TRDV2	TRDJ3	TRDD3	medium-sized	CACDTANGGYASSSWDTRQMFF	TGTGCCTGTGACACCGCTAACGGGGGATACGCATCGAGCTCCTGGGACACCCGACAGATGTTTTTC
TRDV2	TRDJ3	NA	NA	CACDGIKTSLDTRQMFF	TGTGCCTGTGACGGGATAAAAACCTCCTTGGACACCCGACAGATGTTTTTC
TRDV2	TRDJ3	TRDD3	large	CACDTVLGDRSWDTRQMFF	TGTGCCTGTGACACCGTACTGGGGGATCGCTCCTGGGACACCCGACAGATGTTTTTC
TRDV3	TRDJ1	TRDD3	medium-sized	CAFPPSPPGGYEYTDKLIF	TGTGCCTTTCCCCCAAGCCCTCCTGGGGGATACGAGTACACCGATAAACTCATCTTT